This T cell receptor beta chain derives from a study of response to subunit inactivated influenza vaccine. Study observations and caveats: T cells newly recruited by each seasonal influenza vaccination are few, the authors suggested.

This clonotype was seen only a few times. Its antigen is still unknown. V was pared by 0 bases and J by 7 bases, with 7 bases of the junction left unmatched. This CDR3 contains 15 residues. From germline, CDR1 is SGHDT and CDR2 YYEEEE. TCRdb fed the RT-PCR reads into MiXCR, producing one record per CDR3 protein. This sample carries under 500,000 distinct CDR3 sequences, about 10% of them seen once, and the ten largest clones take about 12%. The TCR comes from a man between 45 and 60 years old who received an inactivated influenza vaccine. Specimen: PBMCs from blood, collected roughly 47 days after vaccination. The chain couples TRBV5-6 to TRBJ1-2, with 9 bases identical to TRBD1. In DNA, the CDR3 is TGTGCCAGCAGCTTGGGTTGGGGACAGGGCGGTGGCTACACCTTC. Translated: CASSLGWGQGGGYTF.